The 14 T cell receptor beta chains below were found in one sample sequenced in a study of blood T cell repertoires in COVID-19. TCRdb's table, derived via immunoSEQ multiplex PCR, lists solely in-frame clones and lacks some. The sample shows about 200,000 clones, about 90% of them seen only once. Sequencing used peripheral blood. Source of these receptors: a man aged 55 to 70 with COVID-19, enrolled during active disease.

CDR3 sequence: CASSISGVNGYTF. The CDR3 DNA follows: TGTGCCAGTAGTATATCAGGGGTCAATGGCTACACCTTC. V gene TRBV19 combines with J gene TRBJ1-2; D is possibly TRBD1 (6 bases). CDR1 and CDR2 from the germline V gene are LNHDA and SQIVND (reference sequence). This CDR3 spans 13 amino acids. Trimming pared 2 bases from V and 6 bases from J, leaving 10 bases between.

This chain links TRBV4-2 with TRBJ2-1; D may be TRBD2 (5 bases). V lost 1 base and J lost 0, with 10 bases in between. This CDR3 is 16 amino acids long. CDR1 is LGHNA, CDR2 YNFKEQ, per germline. CDR3: CASSQVGGLSYNEQFF. Here the CDR3 DNA reads TGTGCCAGCAGCCAAGTTGGCGGACTCTCCTACAATGAGCAGTTCTTC.

This clone was observed a handful of times. The chain uses TRBV5-8 and TRBJ1-5; D is possibly TRBD1 (6 bases). V was trimmed by 6 bases and J by 6 bases, leaving 16 bases between them. Germline V CDR1 and CDR2: SGHTS, YDEGEE. The CDR3 runs 14 residues. The CDR3 nucleotides read TGTGCCAGCACCATCTCAGGGGCGACTCAGCCCCAGCATTTT. This translates into CASTISGATQPQHF.

This clone appeared a single time. The chain couples TRBV7-2 to TRBJ2-1; 7 nucleotides match TRBD2. The CDR3 covers 16 residues. CDR1 and CDR2 from the germline V gene are SGHTA and FQGNSA. Trimming removed 2 bases from V and 9 bases from J; junction bases left unmatched: 13. CDR3 sequence: CASSLKSSGLGGEQFF. In DNA, the CDR3 is TGTGCCAGCAGCTTAAAGTCTAGCGGCCTGGGGGGTGAGCAGTTCTTC.

The chain is built from TRBV6-5 and TRBJ1-4; 8 bases agree with TRBD1. V lost 4 bases to trimming and J lost 8 bases; unmatched junction nucleotides: 6. CDR3 length: 14 amino acids. Germline CDR1 MNHEY, CDR2 SVGAGI. The CDR3 bases are TGTGCCAGCAGTTCCGGACAGGGACGCGAAAAACTGTTTTTT. It specifies CASSSGQGREKLFF.

The chain is built from TRBV6-2 or TRBV6-3 and TRBJ2-1; TRBD2 is a possible D gene (6 bases). The V gene's germline CDR1 is MNHEY and CDR2 SVGEGT. V was cut by 6 bases and J by 1 base, with 16 bases left in between. This CDR3 spans 16 amino acids. CDR3 DNA sequence: TGTGCCAGCAGCTCCCTGGTAGCGGATTCCTACAATGAGCAGTTCTTC. Translated, it gives CASSSLVADSYNEQFF.

The rearrangement joins TRBV10-2 to TRBJ2-7; TRBD2 matches at 10 bases. The CDR3 spans 16 residues. V shed 1 base, J shed 4 bases, and the junction held 7 bases outside the gene matches. CDR1 and CDR2 (germline): WSHSY, SAAADI. CDR3 sequence reads: CASSEWKASGSYEQYF. CDR3 DNA: TGCGCCAGCAGTGAGTGGAAGGCTAGCGGGAGTTACGAGCAGTACTTC.

V and J are TRBV28 and TRBJ2-1, with TRBD1 matching over 9 bases. This CDR3 comprises 14 residues. After removal of 10 bases from V and 9 bases from J, the junction contained 13 bases not matched to a gene. Germline assignment: CDR1 MDHEN and CDR2 SYDVKM. The CDR3 coding sequence is TGTGCCATCGCCCGGGACAGGGTGGTCAGTGAGCAGTTCTTC. Translation gives CAIARDRVVSEQFF.

The V and J genes are TRBV19 and TRBJ1-1, with no clear D. Trimming stripped 7 bases from V and 0 bases from J, with 15 bases between. CDR1 is LNHDA, CDR2 SQIVND, per germline (reference sequence). The CDR3 is 15 residues long. The CDR3 protein is CASTGGGRLNTEAFF. The CDR3 nucleotides are TGTGCCAGTACCGGCGGCGGGAGGCTGAACACTGAAGCTTTCTTT.

This chain connects TRBV30 to TRBJ1-4; the D gene is possibly TRBD1 (6 bases). The CDR3 is made up of 15 amino acids. The V end was cut by 3 bases, the J end by 4 bases, with 15 bases between. Germline CDR1 and CDR2: GTSNPN and SVGIG (reference sequence). CDR3 region: CAWSANQGINEKLFF. In DNA, the CDR3 is TGTGCCTGGAGCGCAAACCAGGGGATTAATGAAAAACTGTTTTTT.

The V call is TRBV19, the J call TRBJ1-4; D not certain. Trimming shortened V by 2 bases and J by 5 bases, and 15 bases separated the two germline ends. The CDR3 has 16 residues. The germline V gene encodes CDR1 LNHDA and CDR2 SQIVND (reference sequence). The CDR3 bases are TGTGCCAGTAGTATAACCAGGCTAGCTAGGAATGAAAAACTGTTTTTT. Its translation: CASSITRLARNEKLFF.

This chain links TRBV6-2 or TRBV6-3 with TRBJ2-1, with TRBD1 matching 8 bases. Germline V CDR1 and CDR2: MNHEY, SVGEGT. V shed 6 bases and J 5 bases; nucleotides not matched to a gene: 6. The CDR3 totals 14 residues. CDR3 protein: CASSRQGAHNEQFF. DNA of the CDR3: TGTGCCAGCAGCCGCCAGGGGGCTCACAATGAGCAGTTCTTC.

CDR3 region: CASSISRGSNEKLFF. CDR3 bases: TGTGCCAGTAGTATATCCCGAGGCTCTAATGAAAAACTGTTTTTT. The V call is TRBV19, the J call TRBJ1-4, with D hard to call. This CDR3 region has 15 residues. Between the trimmed V and J ends, which lost 2 bases and 3 bases, there was a span of 10 bases. The germline V gene encodes CDR1 LNHDA and CDR2 SQIVND (reference sequence).

This clone was detected once. The chain couples TRBV5-1 to TRBJ1-2, with 7 bases matching TRBD1. J was trimmed by 0 bases and V by 4 bases; bases with no gene match: 6. Looked up from germline, CDR1 is SGHRS and CDR2 is YFSETQ. The CDR3 contains 15 residues. The CDR3 sequence is CASSLQGGSNYGYTF. CDR3 nucleotides: TGCGCCAGCAGCCTTCAGGGGGGCTCTAACTATGGCTACACCTTC.